The clone carrying this TCR beta chain was seen a handful of times. Antigen: not known. After removal of 2 bases from V and 4 bases from J, the junction contained 8 bases not matched to a gene. The CDR3 sequence is 16 residues long. Germline CDR1 KGHSY, CDR2 FQNENV. The sample belongs to a study of stem cell transplantation in POMP-related autoinflammatory disease. Study-wide background: Before transplant: CD4+ naive skewing, low CD8+ proportions, reduced cytokine secretion.

Sequenced by immunoSEQ multiplex PCR; TCRdb stores in-frame clones only, minus some. The sample consists of over 9,500 clones, around 86% of them appearing once. General study findings and limits: Patients with PRAID showed a restricted number of unique TRB V-J gene pairings. Across all analyzed T-cell subsets, patients with PRAID tended toward reduced diversity and increased clonality.

The receptor was isolated from a human donor with POMP-related autoinflammation and immune dysregulation (PRAID). The chain links TRBV16 to TRBJ1-2; 9 nucleotides agree with TRBD1. Sequencing was performed on CD8+ T cells from PBMCs, taken before stem cell transplantation. The CDR3 is CASSQTSQGAAYGYTF. Here the CDR3 DNA reads TGTGCCAGCAGCCAAACCTCACAGGGGGCTGCCTATGGCTACACCTTC.